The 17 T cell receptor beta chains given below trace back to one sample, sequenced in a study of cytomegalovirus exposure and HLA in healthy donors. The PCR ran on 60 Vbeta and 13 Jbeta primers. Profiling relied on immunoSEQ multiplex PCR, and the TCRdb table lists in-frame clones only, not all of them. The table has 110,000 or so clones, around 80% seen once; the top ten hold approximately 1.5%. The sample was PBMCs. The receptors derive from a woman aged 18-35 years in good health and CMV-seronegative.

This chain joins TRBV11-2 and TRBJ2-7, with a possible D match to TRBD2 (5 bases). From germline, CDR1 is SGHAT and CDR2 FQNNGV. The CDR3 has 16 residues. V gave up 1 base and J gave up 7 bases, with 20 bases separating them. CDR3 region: CASSLVGGPTLREQYF. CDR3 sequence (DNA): TGTGCCAGCAGCTTAGTTGGCGGGCCCACACTACGTGAGCAGTACTTC.

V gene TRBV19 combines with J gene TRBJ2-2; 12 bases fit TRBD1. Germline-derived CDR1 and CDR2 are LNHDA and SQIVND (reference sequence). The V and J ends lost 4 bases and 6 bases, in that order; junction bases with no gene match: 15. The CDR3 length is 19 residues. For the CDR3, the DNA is TGTGCCAGTAGTAAATCGGCCGGGACAGGGGGCGTAAAAGCCGGGGAGCTGTTTTTT. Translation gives CASSKSAGTGGVKAGELFF.

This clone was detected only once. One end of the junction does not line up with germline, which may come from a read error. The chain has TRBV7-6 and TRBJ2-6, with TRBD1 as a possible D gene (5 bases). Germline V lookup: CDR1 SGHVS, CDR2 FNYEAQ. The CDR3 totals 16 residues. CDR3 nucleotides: TGTGCCAGCAGCTTAGAATCGGGCTCTGGGGCCAACGGCCTGACTTTC. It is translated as CASSLESGSGANGLTF.

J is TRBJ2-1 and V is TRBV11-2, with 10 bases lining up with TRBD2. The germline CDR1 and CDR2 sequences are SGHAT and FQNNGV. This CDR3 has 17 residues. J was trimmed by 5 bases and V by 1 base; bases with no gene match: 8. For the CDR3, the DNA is TGTGCCAGCAGCTTAGGGATAGCGGGAGGCCTACACAATGAGCAGTTCTTC. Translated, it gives CASSLGIAGGLHNEQFF.

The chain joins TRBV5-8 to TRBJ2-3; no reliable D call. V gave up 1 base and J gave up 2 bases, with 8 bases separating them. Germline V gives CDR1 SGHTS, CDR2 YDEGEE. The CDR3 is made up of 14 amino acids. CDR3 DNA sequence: TGTGCCAGCAGCTTGTTCCTACCCACAGATACGCAGTATTTT. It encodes CASSLFLPTDTQYF.

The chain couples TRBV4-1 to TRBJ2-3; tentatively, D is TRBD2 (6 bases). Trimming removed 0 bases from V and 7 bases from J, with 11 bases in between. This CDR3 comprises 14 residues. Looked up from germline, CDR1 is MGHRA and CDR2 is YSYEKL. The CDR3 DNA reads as TGCGCCAGCAGCCAAGAGCGGGATGTAAATACGCAGTATTTT. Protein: CASSQERDVNTQYF.

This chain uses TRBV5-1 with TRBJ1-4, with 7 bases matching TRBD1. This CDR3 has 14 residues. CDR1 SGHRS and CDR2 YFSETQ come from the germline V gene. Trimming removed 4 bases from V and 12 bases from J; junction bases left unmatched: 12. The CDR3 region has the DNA TGCGCCAGCAGCATACAGGGGACGTCCAGGGAACTGTTTTTT. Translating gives CASSIQGTSRELFF. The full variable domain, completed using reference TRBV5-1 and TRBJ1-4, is KAGVTQTPRYLIKTRGQQVTLSCSPISGHRSVSWYQQTPGQGLQFLFEYFSETQRNKGNFPGRFSGRQFSNSRSEMNVSTLELGDSALYLCASSIQGTSRELFFGSGTQLSVL.

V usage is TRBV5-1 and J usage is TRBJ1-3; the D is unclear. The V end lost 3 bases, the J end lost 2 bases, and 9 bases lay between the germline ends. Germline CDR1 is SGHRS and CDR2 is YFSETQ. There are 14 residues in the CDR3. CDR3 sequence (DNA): TGCGCCAGCAGCTCTGGTAGCGCTGGAAACACCATATATTTT. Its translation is CASSSGSAGNTIYF.

CDR3 amino acids: CASSLSGGSPAFF. The DNA of the CDR3 is TGTGCCAGCAGCCTATCGGGTGGCAGTCCGGCTTTCTTT. This chain links TRBV7-6 with TRBJ1-1; D is ambiguous. This CDR3 is built from 13 residues. The germline gives CDR1 SGHVS, CDR2 FNYEAQ. Trimming pared 5 bases from V and 11 bases from J, leaving 18 bases between.

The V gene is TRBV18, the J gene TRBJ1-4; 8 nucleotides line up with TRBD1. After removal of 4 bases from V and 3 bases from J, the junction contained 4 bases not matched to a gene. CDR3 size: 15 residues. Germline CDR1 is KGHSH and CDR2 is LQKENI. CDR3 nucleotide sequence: TGTGCCAGCTCACTCGGACAGGGCCCTAATGAAAAACTGTTTTTT. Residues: CASSLGQGPNEKLFF. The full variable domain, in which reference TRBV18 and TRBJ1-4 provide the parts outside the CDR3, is NAGVMQNPRHLVRRRGQEARLRCSPMKGHSHVYWYRQLPEEGLKFMVYLQKENIIDESGMPKERFSAEFPKEGPSILRIQQVVRGDSAAYFCASSLGQGPNEKLFFGSGTQLSVL.

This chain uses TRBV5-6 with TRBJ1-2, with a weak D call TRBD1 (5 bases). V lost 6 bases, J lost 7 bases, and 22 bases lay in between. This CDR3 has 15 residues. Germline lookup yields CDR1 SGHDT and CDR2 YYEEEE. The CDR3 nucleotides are TGTGCCAGCACCCGCGGGGGGTCGGTATGGTCTGGCTACACCTTC. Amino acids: CASTRGGSVWSGYTF.

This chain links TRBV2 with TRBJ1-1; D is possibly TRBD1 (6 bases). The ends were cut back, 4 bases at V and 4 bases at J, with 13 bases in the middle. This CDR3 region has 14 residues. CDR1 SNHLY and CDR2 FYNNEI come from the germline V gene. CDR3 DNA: TGTGCCAGCAGTGCACTACAGGGAAGCACTGAAGCTTTCTTT. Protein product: CASSALQGSTEAFF.

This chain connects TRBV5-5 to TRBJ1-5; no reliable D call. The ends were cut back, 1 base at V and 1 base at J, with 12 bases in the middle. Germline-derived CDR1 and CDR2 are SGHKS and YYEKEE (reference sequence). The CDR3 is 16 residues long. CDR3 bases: TGTGCCAGCAGCTTGAAGCTGGGAGTGAGCAATCAGCCCCAGCATTTT. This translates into CASSLKLGVSNQPQHF.

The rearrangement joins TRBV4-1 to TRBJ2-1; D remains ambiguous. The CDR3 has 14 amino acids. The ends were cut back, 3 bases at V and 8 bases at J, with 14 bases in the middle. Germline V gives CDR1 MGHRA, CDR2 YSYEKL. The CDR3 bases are TGCGCCAGCAGCCAGTCCGACTTGCCCCATGAGCAGTTCTTC. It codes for CASSQSDLPHEQFF.

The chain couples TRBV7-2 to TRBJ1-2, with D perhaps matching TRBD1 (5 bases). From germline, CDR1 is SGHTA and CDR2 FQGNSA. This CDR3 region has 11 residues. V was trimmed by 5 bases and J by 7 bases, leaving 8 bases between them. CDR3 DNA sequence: TGTGCCAGCAGCCCACAGGTTGGCTACACCTTC. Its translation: CASSPQVGYTF.

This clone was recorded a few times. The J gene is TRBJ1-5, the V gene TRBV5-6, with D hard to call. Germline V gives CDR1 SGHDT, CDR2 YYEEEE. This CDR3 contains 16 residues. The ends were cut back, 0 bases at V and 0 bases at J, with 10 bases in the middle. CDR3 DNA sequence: TGTGCCAGCAGCTTGGGGGCAGCCCTTAGCAATCAGCCCCAGCATTTT. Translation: CASSLGAALSNQPQHF.

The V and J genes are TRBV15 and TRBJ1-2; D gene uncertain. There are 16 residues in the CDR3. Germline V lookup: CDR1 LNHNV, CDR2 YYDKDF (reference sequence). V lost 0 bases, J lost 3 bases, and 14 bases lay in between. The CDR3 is CATSRDWSGSHYGYTF. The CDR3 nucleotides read TGTGCCACCAGCAGAGATTGGAGCGGTTCCCACTATGGCTACACCTTC.